Presented here are 17 T cell receptor beta chains from one specimen sequenced in a study of cytomegalovirus exposure and HLA in healthy donors. In the PCR, 60 Vbeta and 13 Jbeta primers were used. Clones were read by immunoSEQ multiplex PCR, and TCRdb kept only the in-frame ones, dropping some. Of about 110,000 clones listed, over 80% are singletons. Sample: PBMCs. These receptors originate from a man younger than 45 in good health and CMV-seropositive.

The chain employs TRBV2 and TRBJ1-5, with 8 bases fitting TRBD1. This CDR3 has 17 amino acids. The V segment lost 6 bases and the J segment 1 base; nucleotides outside the gene matches: 11. CDR1 SNHLY and CDR2 FYNNEI come from the germline V gene. Here the CDR3 DNA reads TGTGCCAGCAGCAGACTCGGACAGGGCCGAAGCAATCAGCCCCAGCATTTT. Amino acid sequence: CASSRLGQGRSNQPQHF.

This clone was seen more than once but under ten times. V is TRBV4-1 and J is TRBJ1-4; D is perhaps TRBD1 (5 bases). Germline V gene lookup returns CDR1 MGHRA and CDR2 YSYEKL. CDR3 size: 13 residues. Trimming removed 4 bases at V and 8 bases at J, with 11 bases between. For the CDR3, the DNA is TGCGCCAGCAGCCGGTTGAAGGGGGAAAAACTGTTTTTT. This gives the protein CASSRLKGEKLFF.

The chain links TRBV2 to TRBJ2-5; 10 bases line up with TRBD2. V lost 1 base, J lost 1 base, and 6 bases stayed unmatched. This CDR3 has 17 amino acids. The germline V gene encodes CDR1 SNHLY and CDR2 FYNNEI. The CDR3 region is CASSEGGVAGGQETQYF. CDR3 in DNA: TGTGCCAGCAGTGAAGGGGGAGTAGCGGGGGGCCAAGAGACCCAGTACTTC.

The chain uses TRBV2 and TRBJ2-7; 8 nucleotides match TRBD1. Germline CDR1 and CDR2: SNHLY and FYNNEI. The junction had 5 bases not matched to a gene; V was cut back by 11 bases and J by 2 bases. The CDR3 runs 12 residues. The CDR3 coding sequence is TGTGCCGGAGGACAGGGCGCCTACGAGCAGTACTTC. It specifies CAGGQGAYEQYF.

The genes are TRBV19 and TRBJ1-1; no definite D call. Trimming pared 1 base from V and 3 bases from J, leaving 6 bases between. This CDR3 region has 13 residues. Germline loops: CDR1 LNHDA, CDR2 SQIVND (reference sequence). CDR3 sequence: CASSIARDTEAFF. The CDR3, as DNA: TGTGCCAGTAGTATAGCCCGGGACACTGAAGCTTTCTTT.

This chain joins TRBV25-1 and TRBJ1-2; a possible D gene is TRBD1 (5 bases). Trimming took off 5 bases at V and 2 bases at J, with 15 bases between the two ends. The CDR3 spans 15 residues. Looked up from germline, CDR1 is MGHDK and CDR2 is SYGVNS. The CDR3, as DNA: TGTGCCAGCAGTAAAATGGGGACTACCAACTATGGCTACACCTTC. This encodes CASSKMGTTNYGYTF.

The chain couples TRBV4-2 to TRBJ1-1; 10 bases are a match to TRBD1. The germline gives CDR1 LGHNA, CDR2 YNFKEQ. V shed 1 base and J 3 bases; nucleotides not matched to a gene: 5. This CDR3 is built from 16 residues. For the CDR3, the DNA is TGTGCCAGCAGCCAAGCCCTGGACAGGGGGTACACTGAAGCTTTCTTT. Translating it yields CASSQALDRGYTEAFF.

This CDR3 reads CASSSLAGTFEQYF. For the CDR3, the DNA is TGTGCCAGCAGCTCCCTAGCGGGGACTTTCGAGCAGTACTTC. V and J are TRBV7-8 and TRBJ2-7; 9 bases fit TRBD2. Germline V gene data show CDR1 as SGHVS and CDR2 as FQNEAQ. The CDR3 covers 14 residues. V lost 4 bases and J lost 6; bases outside the gene matches: 7.

V is TRBV30 and J is TRBJ1-4; weak D call: TRBD1 (6 bases). CDR3 length: 14 amino acids. V lost 3 bases and J lost 8, with 16 bases in between. Germline V gives CDR1 GTSNPN, CDR2 SVGIG (reference sequence). The CDR3 spells CAWSPRGLGEKLFF. The CDR3 DNA reads as TGTGCCTGGAGCCCTAGGGGGTTGGGGGAAAAACTGTTTTTT.

J is TRBJ2-7 and V is TRBV27, with D uncertain. Germline lookup yields CDR1 MNHEY and CDR2 SMNVEV (reference sequence). The ends were cut back, 3 bases at V and 6 bases at J, with 12 bases in the middle. The CDR3 is made up of 13 amino acids. The CDR3 sequence is CASSFRWAAEQYF. For the CDR3, the DNA is TGTGCCAGCAGTTTTAGGTGGGCCGCCGAGCAGTACTTC.

The V and J genes are TRBV4-2 and TRBJ1-2; a possible D gene is TRBD1 (5 bases). The germline gives CDR1 LGHNA, CDR2 YNFKEQ. Deletions cut 0 bases from V and 5 bases from J, with 13 bases between. The CDR3 sequence is 15 residues long. The CDR3 protein is CASSQEGGEWYGYTF. The CDR3 region has the DNA TGTGCCAGCAGCCAAGAGGGAGGGGAGTGGTATGGCTACACCTTC.

The gene calls are TRBV7-5 and TRBJ1-2. TRBV7-5 is termed a pseudogene. CDR3 length equals 14 residues. As DNA, the CDR3 is TGTGCCAGAAGCCCGACGGAGGTTCGATCAGGCTACACCTTC. This codes for CARSPTEVRSGYTF.

The chain uses TRBV27 and TRBJ2-3; 10 bases align to TRBD2. The J segment lost 5 bases and the V segment lost 5 bases, leaving 7 bases of the junction unmatched. CDR1 and CDR2 from the germline V gene are MNHEY and SMNVEV (reference sequence). This CDR3 contains 15 residues. CDR3 in DNA: TGTGCCAGCAGTCCACTAGCGGGGTCTAGAGATACGCAGTATTTT. This sequence encodes CASSPLAGSRDTQYF.

The chain has TRBV5-4 and TRBJ1-2; a possible D gene is TRBD1 (6 bases). CDR3 length equals 15 residues. Trimming left V 3 bases short and J 3 bases short, with 15 bases between. CDR1 is SGHNT and CDR2 is YYREEE in the germline V gene (reference sequence). CDR3 bases: TGTGCCAGCAGCTACCGGACAGAGTACCACTATGGCTACACCTTC. Protein sequence: CASSYRTEYHYGYTF.

V is TRBV5-1 and J is TRBJ2-2, with TRBD1 matching 7 bases. Germline V gene data show CDR1 as SGHRS and CDR2 as YFSETQ. J was trimmed by 6 bases and V by 4 bases; bases with no gene match: 15. This CDR3 comprises 17 residues. CDR3 DNA sequence: TGCGCCAGCAGCAGCAAGACAGGGCCGAACATCGCCGGGGAGCTGTTTTTT. This codes for CASSSKTGPNIAGELFF.

A single count supports this clone. The chain employs TRBV30 and TRBJ1-6; 12 bases are shared with TRBD1. J lost 13 bases, V lost 1 base, and 5 bases had no gene match. The CDR3 has 14 residues. Germline loops: CDR1 GTSNPN, CDR2 SVGIG (reference sequence). The CDR3 loop is CAWSDGTGGVPLHF. In nucleotides, the CDR3 is TGTGCCTGGAGTGACGGGACAGGGGGCGTCCCCCTCCACTTT.

The V call is TRBV9, the J call TRBJ2-6; D may be TRBD2 (6 bases). The V end lost 0 bases, the J end lost 2 bases, and 9 bases lay between the germline ends. Per the germline V gene, CDR1 is SGDLS and CDR2 is YYNGEE. The CDR3 consists of 16 residues. Here the CDR3 reads CASSVGGVTGANVLTF. CDR3 sequence (DNA): TGTGCCAGCAGCGTAGGGGGGGTAACTGGGGCCAACGTCCTGACTTTC. Combining the CDR3 with reference TRBV9 and TRBJ2-6 gives the whole variable domain DSGVTQTPKHLITATGQRVTLRCSPRSGDLSVYWYQQSLDQGLQFLIQYYNGEERAKGNILERFSAQQFPDLHSELNLSSLELGDSALYFCASSVGGVTGANVLTFGAGSRLTVL.